Presented here are 18 T cell receptor beta chains from one specimen sequenced in a study of T cells in Graves' hyperthyroidism and ophthalmopathy. RNA transcripts provided the source from which TCR beta CDR3 regions were amplified. HTBI primers drove first-round RT-PCR of the TCR CDR3. In TCRdb, the multiplex PCR reads were re-called with MiXCR into one record per CDR3 protein. Found here are 300,000 to 450,000 distinct CDR3 sequences, less than 20% of them singletons; the top ten hold 15% to 19%. The specimen sequenced was blood. Source of these receptors: a woman aged 40 to 50 with Graves' ophthalmopathy.

V usage is TRBV6-1 and J usage is TRBJ1-2; 7 positions match TRBD1. This CDR3 is 14 amino acids long. Germline CDR1 is MNHNS and CDR2 is SASEGT. Trimming at V came to 6 bases and at J to 6 bases, leaving 10 bases not matched to a gene. CDR3 sequence reads: CASRSRGGSDGYTF. The CDR3 DNA follows: TGTGCCAGCAGGTCCCGAGGGGGCTCTGATGGCTACACCTTC.

This clonotype was counted at least ten times. The chain joins TRBV9 to TRBJ1-1; possibly TRBD1 for D (6 bases). V lost 5 bases, J lost 4 bases, and 18 bases lay in between. This CDR3 contains 15 residues. The germline V gene encodes CDR1 SGDLS and CDR2 YYNGEE. CDR3 protein: CASSARGNSGTEAFF. In DNA, the CDR3 is TGTGCCAGCAGTGCAAGGGGGAACAGTGGCACTGAAGCTTTCTTT. The whole variable domain, remainder taken from reference TRBV9 and TRBJ1-1, is DSGVTQTPKHLITATGQRVTLRCSPRSGDLSVYWYQQSLDQGLQFLIQYYNGEERAKGNILERFSAQQFPDLHSELNLSSLELGDSALYFCASSARGNSGTEAFFGQGTRLTVV.

At least ten counts were recorded for this clonotype. The rearrangement joins TRBV30 to TRBJ1-1, with 8 bases that match TRBD1. V shed 5 bases and J 7 bases; nucleotides not matched to a gene: 9. The CDR3 contains 13 residues. Germline V lookup: CDR1 GTSNPN, CDR2 SVGIG (reference sequence). CDR3 loop: CAWAGTGKNEAFF. As DNA, the CDR3 is TGTGCCTGGGCCGGGACAGGCAAGAATGAAGCTTTCTTT.

CDR3 DNA: TGCGCCAGCAGCTTGGGGGACAGGGTACTTGGCTACACCTTC. This codes for CASSLGDRVLGYTF. The V gene is TRBV5-1, the J gene TRBJ1-2, with TRBD1 matching over 9 bases. V lost 0 bases and J lost 7; bases outside the gene matches: 4. Per germline, CDR1 SGHRS and CDR2 YFSETQ. The CDR3 sequence is 14 residues long.

This clonotype was detected only a few times. An end of the junction differs from the germline gene, which may be a read error. The chain joins TRBV7-4 to TRBJ1-3; D not certain. CDR1 SGHVT and CDR2 SQSDAQ come from the germline V gene. This CDR3 is 16 amino acids long. CDR3 in amino acids: CASSIRWKERGNTIFF. In nucleotides, the CDR3 is TGTGCCAGCAGCATAAGATGGAAAGAGCGTGGAAACACCATATTTTTT.

In this sample, this clonotype turned up many times. The rearrangement uses TRBV6-2 or TRBV6-3 and TRBJ2-7; either TRBD1 or TRBD2 may fit D (5 bases each). There are 14 residues in the CDR3. In germline, CDR1 is MNHEY, CDR2 SVGEGT. Trimming cost V 7 bases and J 2 bases, with 15 bases left between them. The CDR3 protein is CASIPRDGAYEQYF. CDR3 nucleotide sequence: TGTGCCAGCATTCCTAGGGACGGAGCCTACGAGCAGTACTTC.

This clonotype was detected many times. This chain links TRBV6-5 with TRBJ1-2; TRBD1 matches at 8 bases. Germline CDR1 is MNHEY and CDR2 is SVGAGI. The trim removed 0 bases at V and 7 bases at J, leaving 13 bases unmatched. This CDR3 is built from 17 residues. CDR3 sequence reads: CASSYSTTGDPTLGYTF. CDR3 sequence (DNA): TGTGCCAGCAGTTACTCGACGACAGGGGACCCAACACTTGGCTACACCTTC.

This clonotype was found many times. The chain couples TRBV12-3 or TRBV12-4 to TRBJ1-1; tentative D call: TRBD1 (5 bases). Trimming shortened V by 3 bases and J by 5 bases, and 10 bases separated the two germline ends. The CDR3 is 13 residues long. CDR3 in amino acids: CASSLGLRTEAFF. For the CDR3, the DNA is TGTGCCAGCAGTTTGGGGCTTAGGACTGAAGCTTTCTTT.

This clonotype appeared many times. This chain joins TRBV9 and TRBJ2-2, with TRBD2 identical over 7 bases. This CDR3 is built from 16 residues. CDR1 SGDLS and CDR2 YYNGEE come from the germline V gene. Germline trimming cut 0 bases from V and 0 bases from J; bases unmatched to any gene: 2. The CDR3 protein is CASSVGGRSNTGELFF. The DNA for the CDR3 is TGTGCCAGCAGCGTAGGCGGGAGATCGAACACCGGGGAGCTGTTTTTT.

This clonotype was recorded many times. The genes are TRBV6-2 or TRBV6-3 and TRBJ2-6; the D is unclear. The CDR3 has 17 amino acids. V was clipped by 6 bases and J by 0 bases, with 15 bases between them. Looked up from germline, CDR1 is MNHEY and CDR2 is SVGEGT. The CDR3 DNA follows: TGTGCCAGCAGAAAAGAGTACCGGACCTCTGGGGCCAACGTCCTGACTTTC. This codes for CASRKEYRTSGANVLTF.

This clonotype has at least ten counts. The chain has TRBV19 and TRBJ1-5, with D possibly being TRBD1 (5 bases). This CDR3 comprises 16 residues. Germline lookup yields CDR1 LNHDA and CDR2 SQIVND (reference sequence). The germline V and J ends were trimmed by 5 bases and 0 bases, with 14 bases remaining between them. The CDR3 nucleotides are TGTGCCAGTAGTCGAAAGAGGGGAGATAGCAATCAGCCCCAGCATTTT. It encodes CASSRKRGDSNQPQHF.

This clonotype was recorded at least ten times. The chain recombines TRBV30 with TRBJ1-1, with D tentatively TRBD1 (5 bases). The CDR3 runs 12 residues. The V gene lost 3 bases and the J gene lost 6 bases, with 11 bases spanning the gap. Germline CDR1 is GTSNPN and CDR2 is SVGIG (reference sequence). CDR3 amino acids: CAWRRQLAEAFF. The CDR3 DNA follows: TGTGCCTGGAGACGACAGTTAGCTGAAGCTTTCTTT.

Many counts were recorded for this clonotype. The V and J genes are TRBV20-1 and TRBJ2-5, with 11 bases that match TRBD2. The germline V gene has CDR1 DFQATT and CDR2 SNEGSKA (reference sequence). Trimming took 6 bases from V and 4 from J; bases not matched to a gene: 1. The CDR3 runs to 12 residues. The CDR3 is CSAGLAGETQYF. CDR3 in DNA: TGCAGTGCCGGACTAGCGGGAGAGACCCAGTACTTC.

This clonotype was detected ten times or more. This rearrangement joins TRBV29-1 to TRBJ2-7; D may be TRBD1 (6 bases). The length of the CDR3 is 13 residues. The germline V gene has CDR1 SQVTM and CDR2 ANQGSEA. The V and J ends lost 4 bases and 4 bases respectively, with 14 bases between them. The CDR3 nucleotides read TGCAGCGTTGCCTCAGGGGACCAGTACGAGCAGTACTTC. Its protein is CSVASGDQYEQYF.

This clonotype has a count of ten or more. J is TRBJ2-7 and V is TRBV7-9; D possibly corresponds to TRBD2 (6 bases). The CDR3 contains 15 residues. Trimming shortened V by 3 bases and J by 0 bases, and 12 bases separated the two germline ends. Germline V gene data show CDR1 as SEHNR and CDR2 as FQNEAQ (reference sequence). This chain's CDR3 is CASSFDSGGSYEQYF. In nucleotides, the CDR3 is TGTGCCAGCAGCTTCGATAGCGGTGGCTCCTACGAGCAGTACTTC.

There are many counts of this clonotype. The rearrangement joins TRBV19 to TRBJ2-5; D is unclear. V dropped 5 bases and J dropped 4 bases, with 14 bases sitting between them. The CDR3 is 14 residues long. Germline V lookup: CDR1 LNHDA, CDR2 SQIVND (reference sequence). CDR3 sequence reads: CASSVGQVLETQYF. CDR3 DNA: TGTGCCAGTAGTGTGGGCCAAGTACTAGAGACCCAGTACTTC.

This clonotype was seen ten or more times. V usage is TRBV7-9 and J usage is TRBJ2-5, with D maybe TRBD1 (6 bases). The CDR3 extends over 14 amino acids. Germline values: CDR1 SEHNR, CDR2 FQNEAQ (reference sequence). Trimming removed 3 bases at V and 2 bases at J, with 10 bases between. CDR3 residues: CASSLVQGQETQYF. The CDR3 nucleotides are TGTGCCAGCAGCTTGGTACAGGGACAAGAGACCCAGTACTTC.

This clonotype was recorded many times. V gene TRBV20-1 combines with J gene TRBJ2-7; D is unclear. This CDR3 contains 13 residues. Germline loops: CDR1 DFQATT, CDR2 SNEGSKA (reference sequence). The V gene lost 2 bases and the J gene lost 3 bases, with 11 bases spanning the gap. For the CDR3, the DNA is TGCAGTGCTAGAAAGCCGGGTTACTACGAGCAGTACTTC. Protein product: CSARKPGYYEQYF.